A selection of T cell receptor beta chains follows, all from one sample in a study of OX40 agonist ivuxolimab in advanced cancers. Clones were read by immunoSEQ multiplex PCR, and TCRdb kept only the in-frame ones, dropping some. The table has some 76,000 clones, around four fifths seen once. Sample: CD4+ or CD8+ T cells sorted from blood, taken in a trial of the OX40 agonist ivuxolimab. The receptors were gathered from an adult with an advanced solid tumor such as melanoma, head and neck, liver or kidney cancer. CDR3s include the opening cysteine and the closing phenylalanine or tryptophan. Fields, in order: clone size, V gene, CDR3 protein. Clone size is given for some rows only: seen once, a few or many times, or a class if the clone is expanded.

size: -
V: TRBV5-4
CDR3: CASSSAGRGRWGANVLTF

size: -
V: TRBV14
CDR3: CASSQGWGPDTGELFF

size: few
V: TRBV7-9
CDR3: CASSLWRWEYRSDTQYF

size: few
V: TRBV7-3
CDR3: CASSPPPPQPQHF

size: once
V: TRBV4-1
CDR3: CASSQGPGQSDNEQFF

size: -
V: TRBV19
CDR3: CASSRTGGFDEQFF

size: -
V: TRBV9
CDR3: CASSVGAGDTDTQYF

size: few
V: TRBV30
CDR3: CAWSRGQGTEAFF

size: -
V: TRBV19
CDR3: CASSTSMGSSYEQYF

size: -
V: TRBV5-1
CDR3: CASSLGGGRETQYF

size: -
V: TRBV7-2
CDR3: CASSLPRDSHNTGELFF

size: -
V: TRBV30
CDR3: CAWSPGRGGGNEQFF

size: -
V: TRBV9
CDR3: CASSPREGQRNTIYF

size: -
V: TRBV5-8
CDR3: CASSSMTGHLYGYTF

size: -
V: TRBV6-5
CDR3: CASSYSFSSPDTQYF

size: -
V: TRBV30
CDR3: CAWSEGAGSNQPQHF

size: -
V: TRBV12-5
CDR3: CASGWGGTQPQHF

size: -
V: TRBV28
CDR3: CASSLWGRWSYNEQFF

size: few
V: TRBV29-1
CDR3: CSAPGYGYTF

size: -
V: TRBV29-1
CDR3: CSSRPSAGEQFF

size: -
V: TRBV5-8
CDR3: CASSPGTGWGETQYF

size: -
V: TRBV18
CDR3: CASSPGGTDTEAFF

size: -
V: TRBV13
CDR3: CASSLAPGDGYTF

size: few
V: TRBV18
CDR3: CASSPPGANQETQYF

size: -
V: TRBV5-4
CDR3: CASSSGLAGAYEQYF

size: -
V: TRBV30
CDR3: CAWTPDRGQGLFF

size: few
V: TRBV6-1
CDR3: CASRTRQGANYGYTF

size: once
V: TRBV30
CDR3: CAWRSPGTGVPYF

size: many
V: TRBV7-2
CDR3: CASSSSGTAYGYTF

size: -
V: TRBV25-1
CDR3: CASSDGKGAGALQETQYF

size: few
V: TRBV18
CDR3: CASSSAGDTEAFF

size: -
V: TRBV5-1
CDR3: CASSLETSSYEQYF

size: -
V: TRBV30
CDR3: CAWRIRGWEGYTF

size: -
V: TRBV5-4
CDR3: CASSLEGRGANYGYTF

size: -
V: TRBV7-9
CDR3: CASSGTGTNYGYTF

size: -
V: TRBV28
CDR3: CASSSQFEGRNSPLHF

size: -
V: TRBV7-9
CDR3: CASSRQGLRITEAFF

size: -
V: TRBV5-5
CDR3: CASSLDLIQGEKLFF

size: few
V: TRBV19
CDR3: CASSTSKRGFQPQHF

size: -
V: TRBV4-1
CDR3: CASSQRTTGNAPGANVLTF

size: -
V: TRBV30
CDR3: CAWSVGYRTGELFF

size: -
V: TRBV19
CDR3: CASSPTGRSNQPQHF

size: -
V: TRBV11-3
CDR3: CASSRGLAGSRETQYF

size: -
V: TRBV7-6
CDR3: CASSFPGGIQYF

size: -
V: TRBV2
CDR3: CASSARQGALQETQYF

size: -
V: TRBV5-1
CDR3: CASSFRELDNEQFF

size: -
V: TRBV5-4
CDR3: CASSSELAGDFLNTGELFF

size: -
V: TRBV7-9
CDR3: CASSLLMNTEAFF

size: -
V: TRBV28
CDR3: CASSLTSGRNEQYF

size: few
V: TRBV7-3
CDR3: CASSYGGGNTIYF

size: -
V: TRBV7-3
CDR3: CASSPTGHQNYGYTF

size: -
V: TRBV19
CDR3: CASSITGNSFSGANVLTF

size: -
V: TRBV11-3
CDR3: CASSLSWTGGPGNTIYF